This is a list of T cell receptor beta chains from one sample in a study of cytomegalovirus exposure and HLA in healthy donors. TCRdb's copy holds only in-frame clones and misses some; the assay was immunoSEQ multiplex PCR. The table shows approximately 180,000 clones, with about four fifths occurring only once. Source material: PBMCs. The origin of the receptors is a man under 40 in good health and CMV-seropositive. Each CDR3 is given with its conserved first and last residue. Each record gives: V gene, J gene, clone size, D gene, CDR3 DNA, CDR3 protein. The D gene is left open where the match is weak. The size entry is marked missing in some rows and otherwise reads once, few, many or a size class.

v_call: TRBV19; j_call: TRBJ1-1; clone_size: -; d_call: TRBD1; cdr3_nt: TGTGCCAGTAGTATGTCCGGGACAGGGAACACTGAAGCTTTCTTT; cdr3_aa: CASSMSGTGNTEAFF
v_call: TRBV2; j_call: TRBJ2-3; clone_size: -; d_call: -; cdr3_nt: TGTGCCAGCCCCAGGGTCGGGAGCCGGACAGATACGCAGTATTTT; cdr3_aa: CASPRVGSRTDTQYF
v_call: TRBV19; j_call: TRBJ1-1; clone_size: -; d_call: TRBD1; cdr3_nt: TGTGCCAGTAGTACCGTATTTGAGGGGGCAAACACTGAAGCTTTCTTT; cdr3_aa: CASSTVFEGANTEAFF
v_call: TRBV7-2; j_call: TRBJ2-7; clone_size: -; d_call: -; cdr3_nt: TGTGCCAGCAGCCCCATCCAGGACACCCGACGCCACGAGCAGTACTTC; cdr3_aa: CASSPIQDTRRHEQYF
v_call: TRBV27; j_call: TRBJ2-6; clone_size: -; d_call: TRBD1; cdr3_nt: TGTGCCAGCAGTTCCAGGGGGCACGGGGCCAACGTCCTGACTTTC; cdr3_aa: CASSSRGHGANVLTF
v_call: TRBV18; j_call: TRBJ2-3; clone_size: few; d_call: TRBD2; cdr3_nt: TGTGCCAGCTCACCTGGACTAGCGGCTAGCACAGATACGCAGTATTTT; cdr3_aa: CASSPGLAASTDTQYF
v_call: TRBV5-1; j_call: TRBJ2-3; clone_size: -; d_call: TRBD1; cdr3_nt: TGCGCCAGCAGCGTAACAGGGGGCAATACGCAGTATTTT; cdr3_aa: CASSVTGGNTQYF
v_call: TRBV29-1; j_call: TRBJ2-2; clone_size: few; d_call: -; cdr3_nt: TGCAGCTCTAAAAGCGCCGGGGAGCTGTTTTTT; cdr3_aa: CSSKSAGELFF
v_call: TRBV4-2; j_call: TRBJ1-4; clone_size: -; d_call: -; cdr3_nt: TGTGCCAGCAGCCAAGATCTTTCCAGGGAAAACGAAAAACTGTTTTTT; cdr3_aa: CASSQDLSRENEKLFF
v_call: TRBV19; j_call: TRBJ1-4; clone_size: -; d_call: -; cdr3_nt: TGTGCCAGTAGTGTGTCCGACAGTTCTAATGAAAAACTGTTTTTT; cdr3_aa: CASSVSDSSNEKLFF
v_call: TRBV7-9; j_call: TRBJ2-5; clone_size: -; d_call: TRBD2; cdr3_nt: TGTGCCAGCAGCCCCCCTCAGGGCCCAGCGGGGGGGGTAAAGACCCAGTACTTC; cdr3_aa: CASSPPQGPAGGVKTQYF
v_call: TRBV5-1; j_call: TRBJ2-2; clone_size: once; d_call: TRBD1; cdr3_nt: TGCGCCAGCAGCTTTGGACAGGGGAGTTACACCGGGGAGCTGTTTTTT; cdr3_aa: CASSFGQGSYTGELFF
v_call: TRBV4-1; j_call: TRBJ1-5; clone_size: -; d_call: TRBD1; cdr3_nt: TGCGCCAGCAGCCATTCCGGGACAGGGGGCCGGGGCAATCAGCCCCAGCATTTT; cdr3_aa: CASSHSGTGGRGNQPQHF
v_call: TRBV7-9; j_call: TRBJ2-2; clone_size: -; d_call: -; cdr3_nt: TGTGCCAGCAGCTTAGAACGGGTGCACACCGGGGAGCTGTTTTTT; cdr3_aa: CASSLERVHTGELFF
v_call: TRBV18; j_call: TRBJ2-2; clone_size: -; d_call: TRBD2; cdr3_nt: TGTGCCAGCTCACCATATGTCGCGGGAGGGTCGAACACCGGGGAGCTGTTTTTT; cdr3_aa: CASSPYVAGGSNTGELFF
v_call: TRBV7-2; j_call: TRBJ1-2; clone_size: few; d_call: TRBD1; cdr3_nt: TGTGCCAGCAGCTTGGGACCCGGGACAGCATCTGGCTACACCTTC; cdr3_aa: CASSLGPGTASGYTF
v_call: TRBV2; j_call: TRBJ2-7; clone_size: -; d_call: -; cdr3_nt: TGTGCCAGCAGTGAAGCCAGGGTCTCCTACGAGCAGTACTTC; cdr3_aa: CASSEARVSYEQYF
v_call: TRBV7-2; j_call: TRBJ1-2; clone_size: -; d_call: TRBD1; cdr3_nt: TGTGCCAGCAGCTCACGGACAGGGAACCTACCCCTTTATGGCTACACCTTC; cdr3_aa: CASSSRTGNLPLYGYTF
v_call: TRBV4-1; j_call: TRBJ1-2; clone_size: -; d_call: -; cdr3_nt: TGCGCCAGCAGCCAAGGTCGGGGGAGGAACTATGGCTACACCTTC; cdr3_aa: CASSQGRGRNYGYTF
v_call: TRBV5-4; j_call: TRBJ2-2; clone_size: -; d_call: -; cdr3_nt: TGTGCCAGCAGCTTGGACAGGGAATTCTCCGGGGAGCTGTTTTTT; cdr3_aa: CASSLDREFSGELFF
v_call: TRBV9; j_call: TRBJ2-3; clone_size: -; d_call: TRBD2; cdr3_nt: TGTGCCAGCAGCGTAGCTCGGGGACTAGCGGGAGGCACAGATACGCAGTATTTT; cdr3_aa: CASSVARGLAGGTDTQYF
v_call: TRBV4-2; j_call: TRBJ2-1; clone_size: -; d_call: -; cdr3_nt: TGTGCCAGCAGCCAAGATCTTGGGAGTTCCTACAATGAGCAGTTCTTC; cdr3_aa: CASSQDLGSSYNEQFF
v_call: TRBV10-3; j_call: TRBJ2-5; clone_size: -; d_call: -; cdr3_nt: TGTGCCGCGTCCTCTGGGGCTCGCCAAGAGACCCAGTACTTC; cdr3_aa: CAASSGARQETQYF
v_call: TRBV4-1; j_call: TRBJ2-7; clone_size: -; d_call: -; cdr3_nt: TGCGCCAGCAGCCAGCAGGGGTTTCCTCAAAACGAGCAGTACTTC; cdr3_aa: CASSQQGFPQNEQYF
v_call: TRBV11-2; j_call: TRBJ2-2; clone_size: -; d_call: TRBD2; cdr3_nt: TGTGCCAGCAGCCTGACTAGCCTGAACACCGGGGAGCTGTTTTTT; cdr3_aa: CASSLTSLNTGELFF
v_call: TRBV15; j_call: TRBJ1-4; clone_size: -; d_call: -; cdr3_nt: TGTGCCACCAGCAGAGAAGGAGGTGAAAAACTGTTTTTT; cdr3_aa: CATSREGGEKLFF
v_call: TRBV5-1; j_call: TRBJ1-1; clone_size: -; d_call: -; cdr3_nt: TGCGCCAGCAGCTTGGCCGGGATCAGCATGAACACTGAAGCTTTCTTT; cdr3_aa: CASSLAGISMNTEAFF
v_call: TRBV7-6; j_call: TRBJ2-5; clone_size: -; d_call: -; cdr3_nt: TGTGCCAGCAGCCTCCAAGAGACCCAGTACTTC; cdr3_aa: CASSLQETQYF
v_call: TRBV4-2; j_call: TRBJ2-3; clone_size: -; d_call: TRBD2; cdr3_nt: TGTGCCAGCAGCCAAACCGGGGGGACGGGCACAGATACGCAGTATTTT; cdr3_aa: CASSQTGGTGTDTQYF
v_call: TRBV30; j_call: TRBJ1-5; clone_size: -; d_call: TRBD1; cdr3_nt: TGTGCCTGGAGTCTGACAGGGGATCAGCCCCAGCATTTT; cdr3_aa: CAWSLTGDQPQHF
v_call: TRBV1; j_call: TRBJ2-1; clone_size: -; d_call: -; cdr3_nt: TGCACCAGCAGCCAGCACCGGGACAGGGGGCCGGCTGAGCAGTTCTTC; cdr3_aa: CTSSQHRDRGPAEQFF
v_call: TRBV29-1; j_call: TRBJ2-7; clone_size: few; d_call: TRBD1; cdr3_nt: TGCAGCGCCCGGGACAGGATACCCTACGAGCAGTACTTC; cdr3_aa: CSARDRIPYEQYF
v_call: TRBV19; j_call: TRBJ2-7; clone_size: -; d_call: TRBD2; cdr3_nt: TGTGCCAGTAGCGGGACTACCACGGGGGAGCAGTACTTC; cdr3_aa: CASSGTTTGEQYF
v_call: TRBV4-2; j_call: TRBJ2-1; clone_size: -; d_call: TRBD2; cdr3_nt: TGTGCCAGCAGCCAAGTTGGCGGGAGGATTTCCTCCTACAATGAGCAGTTCTTC; cdr3_aa: CASSQVGGRISSYNEQFF
v_call: TRBV7-8; j_call: TRBJ2-3; clone_size: -; d_call: -; cdr3_nt: TGTGCCAGCAGCCGACTTACGAGCGCCGGGAATACGCAGTATTTT; cdr3_aa: CASSRLTSAGNTQYF
v_call: TRBV10-3; j_call: TRBJ2-7; clone_size: once; d_call: TRBD2; cdr3_nt: TGTGCCATCAGCCCTAGCGGGAGGGCCGCCCACGAGCAGTACTTC; cdr3_aa: CAISPSGRAAHEQYF
v_call: TRBV7-9; j_call: TRBJ2-5; clone_size: -; d_call: -; cdr3_nt: TGTGCCAGCAGCTTAGGAGCAGGCGGGACCCCTAATCAAGAGACCCAGTACTTC; cdr3_aa: CASSLGAGGTPNQETQYF
v_call: TRBV5-1; j_call: TRBJ2-7; clone_size: -; d_call: TRBD2; cdr3_nt: TGCGCCAGCAGCACGGGACTAGCGGGAGGGTACTACGAGCAGTACTTC; cdr3_aa: CASSTGLAGGYYEQYF
v_call: TRBV6-5; j_call: TRBJ2-2; clone_size: -; d_call: -; cdr3_nt: TGTGCCAGCAGTTCAGCAGACATATCCGGGGAGCTGTTTTTT; cdr3_aa: CASSSADISGELFF
v_call: TRBV15; j_call: TRBJ2-5; clone_size: -; d_call: TRBD1; cdr3_nt: TGTGCCACCAGCAAAAAGACAGGGGGAGAGACCCAGTACTTC; cdr3_aa: CATSKKTGGETQYF
v_call: TRBV5-1; j_call: TRBJ2-5; clone_size: once; d_call: -; cdr3_nt: TGCGCCAGCAGCTTGGCCCAGGGAAATGTGCAAGAGACCCAGTACTTC; cdr3_aa: CASSLAQGNVQETQYF
v_call: TRBV27; j_call: TRBJ1-5; clone_size: -; d_call: -; cdr3_nt: TGTGCCAGCAGCACAGGGTTGGTTCAGCCCCAGCATTTT; cdr3_aa: CASSTGLVQPQHF
v_call: TRBV5-1; j_call: TRBJ1-1; clone_size: -; d_call: -; cdr3_nt: TGCGCCAGCAGCTTGGAGGAGGGATCCCCTGAAGCTTTCTTT; cdr3_aa: CASSLEEGSPEAFF
v_call: TRBV7-9; j_call: TRBJ2-3; clone_size: once; d_call: -; cdr3_nt: TGTGCCAGCAGCTCGACTAGTTCCACAGATACGCAGTATTTT; cdr3_aa: CASSSTSSTDTQYF
v_call: TRBV4-3; j_call: TRBJ1-1; clone_size: -; d_call: -; cdr3_nt: TGCGCCAGCAGCCAGACGGACAGTCGTGACACTGAAGCTTTCTTT; cdr3_aa: CASSQTDSRDTEAFF
v_call: TRBV19; j_call: TRBJ1-2; clone_size: -; d_call: -; cdr3_nt: TGTGCCAGTACTGATGACAGGTATGGCTACACCTTC; cdr3_aa: CASTDDRYGYTF
v_call: TRBV4-1; j_call: TRBJ2-5; clone_size: -; d_call: TRBD2; cdr3_nt: TGCGCCAGCAGCCAAGGACTAGCGGGAGTTCCCGACCAAGAGACCCAGTACTTC; cdr3_aa: CASSQGLAGVPDQETQYF
v_call: TRBV11-2; j_call: TRBJ2-7; clone_size: -; d_call: TRBD1; cdr3_nt: TGTGCCAGCAGCCCCGGGACAGGGTTGAGCGAGCAGTACTTC; cdr3_aa: CASSPGTGLSEQYF
v_call: TRBV19; j_call: TRBJ1-5; clone_size: -; d_call: -; cdr3_nt: TGTGCCAGTAGTATAGGGACACCTCTACCTCGGCCCCAGCATTTT; cdr3_aa: CASSIGTPLPRPQHF
v_call: TRBV5-6; j_call: TRBJ1-6; clone_size: -; d_call: TRBD1; cdr3_nt: TGTGCCAGCAGCTTCGGGACAGGGGGCGTTTCACCCCTCCACTTT; cdr3_aa: CASSFGTGGVSPLHF
v_call: TRBV27; j_call: TRBJ2-1; clone_size: few; d_call: TRBD2; cdr3_nt: TGTGCCAGCAGTTCGGGACTAGCGGGGGCCTATGAGCAGTTCTTC; cdr3_aa: CASSSGLAGAYEQFF
v_call: TRBV29-1; j_call: TRBJ2-1; clone_size: -; d_call: -; cdr3_nt: TGCAGCGTTGAGATCGGGGATGAGCAGTTCTTC; cdr3_aa: CSVEIGDEQFF
v_call: TRBV27; j_call: TRBJ2-1; clone_size: -; d_call: -; cdr3_nt: TGTGCCAGCACTCGGTTCCCGGACAATGAGCAGTTCTTC; cdr3_aa: CASTRFPDNEQFF
v_call: TRBV9; j_call: TRBJ1-1; clone_size: once; d_call: -; cdr3_nt: TGTGCCAGCAGCGTAGTCAGTGCCCTGAACACTGAAGCTTTCTTT; cdr3_aa: CASSVVSALNTEAFF
v_call: TRBV4-3; j_call: TRBJ1-1; clone_size: -; d_call: -; cdr3_nt: TGCGCCAGCAGCCAAGTGGCTTCACGAACTGAAGCTTTCTTT; cdr3_aa: CASSQVASRTEAFF